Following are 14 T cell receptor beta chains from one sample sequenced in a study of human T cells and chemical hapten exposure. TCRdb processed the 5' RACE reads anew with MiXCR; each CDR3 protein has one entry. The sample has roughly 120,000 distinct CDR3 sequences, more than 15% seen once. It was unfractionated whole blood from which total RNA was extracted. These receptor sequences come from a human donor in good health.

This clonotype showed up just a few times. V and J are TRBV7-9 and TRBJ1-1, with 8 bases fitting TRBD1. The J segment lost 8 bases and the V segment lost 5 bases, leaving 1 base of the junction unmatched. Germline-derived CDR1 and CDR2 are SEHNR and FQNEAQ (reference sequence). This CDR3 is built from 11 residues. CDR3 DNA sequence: TGTGCCAGCAGCAGACAGGGGGAAGCTTTCTTT. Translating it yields CASSRQGEAFF.

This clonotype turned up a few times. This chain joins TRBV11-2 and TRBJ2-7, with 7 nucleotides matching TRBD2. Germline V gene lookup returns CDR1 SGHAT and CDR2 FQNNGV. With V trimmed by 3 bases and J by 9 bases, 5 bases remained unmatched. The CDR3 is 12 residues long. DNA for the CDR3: TGTGCCAGCAGCTTGGGGGGAGGGGTGCAGTACTTC. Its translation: CASSLGGGVQYF.

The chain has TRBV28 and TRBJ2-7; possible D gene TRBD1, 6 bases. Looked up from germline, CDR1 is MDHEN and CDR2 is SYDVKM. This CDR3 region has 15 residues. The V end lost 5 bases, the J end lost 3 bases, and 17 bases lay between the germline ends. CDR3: CASSHERDTYYEQYF. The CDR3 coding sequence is TGTGCCAGCAGTCACGAACGGGACACCTACTACGAGCAGTACTTC.

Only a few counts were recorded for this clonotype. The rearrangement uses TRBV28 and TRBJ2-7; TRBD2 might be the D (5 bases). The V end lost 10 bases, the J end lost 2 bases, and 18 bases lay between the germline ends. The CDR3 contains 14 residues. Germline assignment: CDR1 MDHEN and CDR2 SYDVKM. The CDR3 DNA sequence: TGTGCCACCCACCTGGGGAGAGCCCCCTACGAGCAGTACTTC. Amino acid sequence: CATHLGRAPYEQYF.

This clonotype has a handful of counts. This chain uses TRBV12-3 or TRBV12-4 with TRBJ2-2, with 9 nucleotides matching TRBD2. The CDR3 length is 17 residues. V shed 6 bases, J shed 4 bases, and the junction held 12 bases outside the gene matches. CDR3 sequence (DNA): TGTGCCAGCAGCCTCCGCGTCCTAGCGGGACGCACCGGGGAGCTGTTTTTT. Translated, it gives CASSLRVLAGRTGELFF.

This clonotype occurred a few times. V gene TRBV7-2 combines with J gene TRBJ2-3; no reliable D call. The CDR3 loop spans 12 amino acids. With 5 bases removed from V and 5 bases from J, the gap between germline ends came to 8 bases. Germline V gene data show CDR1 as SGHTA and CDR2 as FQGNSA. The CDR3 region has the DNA TGTGCCAGCAGCCAATGGGTAGATACGCAGTATTTT. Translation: CASSQWVDTQYF.

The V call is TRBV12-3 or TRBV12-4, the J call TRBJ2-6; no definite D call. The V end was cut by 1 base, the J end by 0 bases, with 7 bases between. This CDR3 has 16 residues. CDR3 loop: CASSLVSNSGANVLTF. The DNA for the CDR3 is TGTGCCAGCAGTTTAGTGTCCAACTCTGGGGCCAACGTCCTGACTTTC.

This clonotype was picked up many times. In DNA, the CDR3 is TGCGCCAGCAGCTTGTCCAGCACCGGGGAGCTGTTTTTT. Protein: CASSLSSTGELFF. The chain couples TRBV5-1 to TRBJ2-2, with D unresolved. The CDR3 consists of 13 residues. Trimming took 1 base from V and 4 from J, leaving 5 bases between them. CDR1 SGHRS and CDR2 YFSETQ come from the germline V gene.

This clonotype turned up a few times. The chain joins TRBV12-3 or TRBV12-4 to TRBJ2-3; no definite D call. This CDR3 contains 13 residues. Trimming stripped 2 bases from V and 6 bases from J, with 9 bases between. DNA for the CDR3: TGTGCCAGCAGTTTATTCGATAAGGATACGCAGTATTTT. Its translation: CASSLFDKDTQYF.

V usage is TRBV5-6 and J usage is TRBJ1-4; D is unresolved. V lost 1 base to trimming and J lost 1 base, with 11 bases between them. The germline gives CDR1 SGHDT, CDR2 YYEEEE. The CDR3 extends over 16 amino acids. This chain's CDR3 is CASSLREQQTNEKLFF. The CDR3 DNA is TGTGCCAGCAGCTTGCGAGAACAGCAAACTAATGAAAAACTGTTTTTT.

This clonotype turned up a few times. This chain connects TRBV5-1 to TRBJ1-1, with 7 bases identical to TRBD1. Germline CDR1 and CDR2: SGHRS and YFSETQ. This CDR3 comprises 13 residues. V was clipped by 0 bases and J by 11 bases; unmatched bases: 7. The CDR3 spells CASSLEGGARAFF. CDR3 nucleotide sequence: TGCGCCAGCAGCTTGGAAGGGGGCGCGAGGGCTTTCTTT.

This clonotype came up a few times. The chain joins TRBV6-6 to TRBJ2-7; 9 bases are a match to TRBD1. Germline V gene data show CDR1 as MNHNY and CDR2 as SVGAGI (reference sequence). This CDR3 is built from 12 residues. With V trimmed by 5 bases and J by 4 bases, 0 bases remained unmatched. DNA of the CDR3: TGTGCCAGCAGTGGGACAGGGTACGAGCAGTACTTC. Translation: CASSGTGYEQYF.

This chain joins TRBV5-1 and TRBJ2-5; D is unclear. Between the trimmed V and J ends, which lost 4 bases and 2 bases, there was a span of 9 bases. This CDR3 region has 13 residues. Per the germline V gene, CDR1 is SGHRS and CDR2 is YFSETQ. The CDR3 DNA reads TGCGCCAGCAGCGTTACGATTCAAGAGACCCAGTACTTC. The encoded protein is CASSVTIQETQYF.

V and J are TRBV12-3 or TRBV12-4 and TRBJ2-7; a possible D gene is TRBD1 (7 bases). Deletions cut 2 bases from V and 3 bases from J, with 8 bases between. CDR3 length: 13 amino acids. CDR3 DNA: TGTGCCAGCAGTTTACAGGGGGGCTACGAGCAGTACTTC. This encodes CASSLQGGYEQYF.